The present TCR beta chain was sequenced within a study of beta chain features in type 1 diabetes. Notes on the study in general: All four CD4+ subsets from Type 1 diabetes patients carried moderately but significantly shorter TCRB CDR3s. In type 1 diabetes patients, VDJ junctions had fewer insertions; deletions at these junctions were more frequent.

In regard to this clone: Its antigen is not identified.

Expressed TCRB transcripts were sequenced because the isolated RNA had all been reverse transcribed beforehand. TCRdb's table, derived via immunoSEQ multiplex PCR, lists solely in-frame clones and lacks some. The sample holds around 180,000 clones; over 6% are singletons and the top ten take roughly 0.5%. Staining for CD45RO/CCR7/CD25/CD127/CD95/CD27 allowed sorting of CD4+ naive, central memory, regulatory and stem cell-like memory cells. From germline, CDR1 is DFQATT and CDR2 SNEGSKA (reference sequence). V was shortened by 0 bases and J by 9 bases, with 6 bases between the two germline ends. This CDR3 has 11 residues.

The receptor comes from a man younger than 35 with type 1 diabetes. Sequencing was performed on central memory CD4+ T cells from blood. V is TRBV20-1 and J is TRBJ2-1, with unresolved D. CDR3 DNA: TGCAGTGCTAGAGATTGGGCTGAGCAGTTCTTC. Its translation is CSARDWAEQFF.